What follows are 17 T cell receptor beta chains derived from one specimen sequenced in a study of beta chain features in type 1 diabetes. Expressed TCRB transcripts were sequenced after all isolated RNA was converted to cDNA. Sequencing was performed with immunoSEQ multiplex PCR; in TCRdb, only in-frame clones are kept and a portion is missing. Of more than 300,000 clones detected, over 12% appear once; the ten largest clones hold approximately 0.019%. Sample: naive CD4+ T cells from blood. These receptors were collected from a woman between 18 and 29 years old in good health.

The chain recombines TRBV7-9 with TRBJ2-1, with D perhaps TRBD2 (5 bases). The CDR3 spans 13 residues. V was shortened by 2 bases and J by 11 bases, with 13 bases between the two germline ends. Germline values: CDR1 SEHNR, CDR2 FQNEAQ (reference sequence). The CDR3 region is CASSLLVGEKQFF. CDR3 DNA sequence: TGTGCCAGCAGCTTATTGGTCGGGGAGAAGCAGTTCTTC.

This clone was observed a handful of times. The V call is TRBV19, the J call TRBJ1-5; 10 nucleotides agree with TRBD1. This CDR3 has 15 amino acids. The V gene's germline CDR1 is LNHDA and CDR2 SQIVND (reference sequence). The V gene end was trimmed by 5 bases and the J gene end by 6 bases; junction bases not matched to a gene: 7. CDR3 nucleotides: TGTGCCAGTAGTGCCACTAGACAGGGGGCTCAGCCCCAGCATTTT. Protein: CASSATRQGAQPQHF.

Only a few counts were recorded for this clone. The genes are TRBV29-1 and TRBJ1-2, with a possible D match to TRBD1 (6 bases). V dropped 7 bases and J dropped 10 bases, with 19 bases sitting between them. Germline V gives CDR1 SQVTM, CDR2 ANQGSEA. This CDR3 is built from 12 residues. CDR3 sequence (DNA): TGCAGCGGGGGGCAGGGTGGGACGGTCTACACCTTC. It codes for CSGGQGGTVYTF.

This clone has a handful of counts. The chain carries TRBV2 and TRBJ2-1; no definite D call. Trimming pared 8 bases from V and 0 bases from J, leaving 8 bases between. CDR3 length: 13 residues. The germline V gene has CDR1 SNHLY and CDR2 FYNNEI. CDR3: CASSSSSYNEQFF. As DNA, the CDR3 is TGTGCCAGCTCTTCTAGCTCCTACAATGAGCAGTTCTTC.

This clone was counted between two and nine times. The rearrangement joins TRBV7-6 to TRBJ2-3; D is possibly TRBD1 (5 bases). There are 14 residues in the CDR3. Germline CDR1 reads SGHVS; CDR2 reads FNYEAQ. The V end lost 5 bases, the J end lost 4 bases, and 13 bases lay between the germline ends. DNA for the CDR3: TGTGCCAGCAGCCTAGGGTGGGGCCCAGATACGCAGTATTTT. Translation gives CASSLGWGPDTQYF.

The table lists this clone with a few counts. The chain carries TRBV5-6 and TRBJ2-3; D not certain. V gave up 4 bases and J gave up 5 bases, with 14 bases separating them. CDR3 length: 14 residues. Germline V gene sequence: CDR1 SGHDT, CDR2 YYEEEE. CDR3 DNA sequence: TGTGCCAGCAGCCAGGTCTACACCAGAGATACGCAGTATTTT. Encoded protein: CASSQVYTRDTQYF.

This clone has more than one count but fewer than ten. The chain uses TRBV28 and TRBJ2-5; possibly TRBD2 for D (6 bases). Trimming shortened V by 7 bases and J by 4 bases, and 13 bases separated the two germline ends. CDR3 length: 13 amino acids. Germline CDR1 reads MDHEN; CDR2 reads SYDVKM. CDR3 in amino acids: CASTSGEIETQYF. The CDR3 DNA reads TGTGCCAGCACCTCGGGGGAGATAGAGACCCAGTACTTC.

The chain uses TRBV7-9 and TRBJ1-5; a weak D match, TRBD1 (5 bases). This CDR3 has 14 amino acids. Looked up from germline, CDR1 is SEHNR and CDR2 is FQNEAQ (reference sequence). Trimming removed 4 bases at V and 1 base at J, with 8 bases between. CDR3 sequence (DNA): TGTGCCAGCAGCTGGGGGGGGAGCAATCAGCCCCAGCATTTT. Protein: CASSWGGSNQPQHF. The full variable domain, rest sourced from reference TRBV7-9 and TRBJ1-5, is DTGVSQNPRHKITKRGQNVTFRCDPISEHNRLYWYRQTLGQGPEFLTYFQNEAQLEKSRLLSDRFSAERPKGSFSTLEIQRTEQGDSAMYLCASSWGGSNQPQHFGDGTRLSIL.

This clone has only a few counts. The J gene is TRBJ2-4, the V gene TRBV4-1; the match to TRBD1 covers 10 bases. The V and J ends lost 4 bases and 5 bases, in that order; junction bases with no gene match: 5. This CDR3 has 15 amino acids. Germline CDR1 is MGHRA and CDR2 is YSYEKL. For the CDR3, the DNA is TGCGCCAGCAGCCCAGACAGGGGGCGCGAAAACATTCAGTACTTC. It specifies CASSPDRGRENIQYF.

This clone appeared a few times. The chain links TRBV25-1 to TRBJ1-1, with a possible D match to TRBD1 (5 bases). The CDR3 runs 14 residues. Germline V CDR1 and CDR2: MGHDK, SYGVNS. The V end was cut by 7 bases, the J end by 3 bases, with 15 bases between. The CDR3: CASILEGSHTEAFF. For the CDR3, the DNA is TGTGCCAGCATCTTGGAGGGGTCGCACACTGAAGCTTTCTTT. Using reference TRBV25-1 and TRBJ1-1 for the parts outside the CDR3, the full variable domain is EADIYQTPRYLVIGTGKKITLECSQTMGHDKMYWYQQDPGMELHLIHYSYGVNSTEKGDLSSESTVSRIRTEHFPLTLESARPSHTSQYLCASILEGSHTEAFFGQGTRLTVV.

The CDR3 protein is CASRGQVESGYTF. Here the CDR3 DNA reads TGTGCCAGCCGAGGACAGGTAGAAAGTGGCTACACCTTC. This rearrangement joins TRBV19 to TRBJ1-2, with TRBD1 matching over 7 bases. The germline V gene has CDR1 LNHDA and CDR2 SQIVND (reference sequence). The CDR3 length is 13 residues. The V gene end was trimmed by 9 bases and the J gene end by 7 bases; junction bases not matched to a gene: 11.

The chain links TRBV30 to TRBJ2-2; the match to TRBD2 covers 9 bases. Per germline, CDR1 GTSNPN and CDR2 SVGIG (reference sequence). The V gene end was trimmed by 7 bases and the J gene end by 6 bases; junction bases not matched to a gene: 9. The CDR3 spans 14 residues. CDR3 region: CASSSGSLAGELFF. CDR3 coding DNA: TGTGCCTCAAGTAGCGGGAGTCTCGCCGGGGAGCTGTTTTTT.

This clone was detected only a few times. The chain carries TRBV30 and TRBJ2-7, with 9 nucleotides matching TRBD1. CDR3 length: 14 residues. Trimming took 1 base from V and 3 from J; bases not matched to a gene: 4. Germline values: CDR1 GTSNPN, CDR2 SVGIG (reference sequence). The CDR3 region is CAWSEWTGDYEQYF. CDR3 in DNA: TGTGCCTGGAGTGAGTGGACAGGGGACTACGAGCAGTACTTC. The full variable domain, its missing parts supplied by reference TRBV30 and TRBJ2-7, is SQTIHQWPATLVQPVGSPLSLECTVEGTSNPNLYWYRQAAGRGLQLLFYSVGIGQISSEVPQNLSASRPQDRQFILSSKKLLLSDSGFYLCAWSEWTGDYEQYFGPGTRLTVT.

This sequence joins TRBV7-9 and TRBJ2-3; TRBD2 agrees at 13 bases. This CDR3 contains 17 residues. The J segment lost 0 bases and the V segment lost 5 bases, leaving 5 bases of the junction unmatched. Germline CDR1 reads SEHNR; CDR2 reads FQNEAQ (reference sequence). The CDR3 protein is CASSAGTSGTSTDTQYF. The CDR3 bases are TGTGCCAGCAGCGCCGGGACTAGCGGGACTAGCACAGATACGCAGTATTTT.

CDR3 nucleotide sequence: TGCGCCAGCAGCCAAGATGTGCCCTCCTACTCCGAGCAGTACTTC. Its translation is CASSQDVPSYSEQYF. The chain recombines TRBV4-1 with TRBJ2-7; no firm D call. Germline loops: CDR1 MGHRA, CDR2 YSYEKL. The CDR3 contains 15 residues. V lost 0 bases to trimming and J lost 6 bases, with 15 bases between them.

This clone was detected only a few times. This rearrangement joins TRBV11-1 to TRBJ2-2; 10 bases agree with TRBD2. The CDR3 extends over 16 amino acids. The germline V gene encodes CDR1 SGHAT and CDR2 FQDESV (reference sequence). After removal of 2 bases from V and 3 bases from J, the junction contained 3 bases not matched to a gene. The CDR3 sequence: CASSLRLAGDTGELFF. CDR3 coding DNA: TGTGCCAGCAGCTTAAGGCTAGCGGGAGACACCGGGGAGCTGTTTTTT.

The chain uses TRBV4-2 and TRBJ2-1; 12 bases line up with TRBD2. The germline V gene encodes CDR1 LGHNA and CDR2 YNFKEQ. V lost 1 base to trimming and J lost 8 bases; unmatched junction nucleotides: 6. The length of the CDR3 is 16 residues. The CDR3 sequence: CASSQVALAGGHEQFF. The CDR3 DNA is TGTGCCAGCAGCCAAGTAGCACTAGCGGGAGGTCATGAGCAGTTCTTC.